These T cell receptor beta chains were read from a single sample in a study of blood T cell repertoires in COVID-19. This table comes from immunoSEQ multiplex PCR, and its TCRdb copy is limited to in-frame clones, with some not included. The top ten clones hold 22% of a sample with 17,000 or so clones, roughly three quarters of them seen once. Sequencing was carried out using peripheral blood. The receptors were gathered from a man between 60 and 75 years old with active or convalescent COVID-19. The CDR3 runs from the conserved cysteine through the conserved F or W. The D gene is left open where the match is weak. Size is omitted from some rows. Given values are once, few, many or a class for expanded clones.

D gene,clone size,J gene,CDR3 length,V gene,CDR3 DNA,CDR3 protein
.,.,TRBJ2-6,18,TRBV5-1,TGCGCCAGCAGCTTGGTAACCATGGCCGGGGCTGGGGCCAACGTCCTGACTTTC,CASSLVTMAGAGANVLTF
.,.,TRBJ2-7,16,TRBV21-1,TGTGCCAGCAGCAAACGGCAGTTACTAGCGATCTACGAGCAGTACTTC,CASSKRQLLAIYEQYF
.,.,TRBJ2-7,13,TRBV11-3,TGTGCCAGCACCTATAACAGTAAAGGCGAGCAGTACTTC,CASTYNSKGEQYF
TRBD1,.,TRBJ2-7,17,TRBV14,TGTGCCAGCAGCCGATGGACAGGGTACGGGATTTCCTACGAGCAGTACTTC,CASSRWTGYGISYEQYF
.,.,TRBJ2-5,13,TRBV27,TGTGCCAGCAGATACAGGGTCGTAGGTCCCCAGTACTTC,CASRYRVVGPQYF
TRBD1,.,TRBJ1-2,12,TRBV2,TGTGCCAGCACCGGACAGGGGGACGGCTACACCTTC,CASTGQGDGYTF
TRBD2,.,TRBJ2-1,15,TRBV25-1,TGTGCCAGCAGTGAAGAGGGAGGGGCCTACAATGAGCAGTTCTTC,CASSEEGGAYNEQFF
TRBD2,.,TRBJ2-6,18,TRBV7-9,TGTGCCAGCAGCTTAGATGCGGGGGGCCTGGATGGGGCCAACGTCCTGACTTTC,CASSLDAGGLDGANVLTF
.,.,TRBJ2-3,11,TRBV4-2,TGTGCCAGCAGCCCGGGAGATACGCAGTATTTT,CASSPGDTQYF
.,.,TRBJ2-5,14,TRBV28,TGTGCCAGCAGTTGGGGTGGGAGCCAAGAGACCCAGTACTTC,CASSWGGSQETQYF
.,.,TRBJ2-2,14,TRBV2,TGTGCCAGCAGTTTCGGGACTCGCACCGGGGAGCTGTTTTTT,CASSFGTRTGELFF
.,.,TRBJ2-2,17,TRBV18,TGTGCCAGCTCACCACCGGCTTCAGGGGCCAACACCGGGGAGCTGTTTTTT,CASSPPASGANTGELFF
.,.,TRBJ1-4,15,TRBV28,TGTGCCAGCAGTTTACTTTCCACGGAGGACGAAAAACTGTTTTTT,CASSLLSTEDEKLFF
TRBD1,.,TRBJ1-3,15,TRBV7-3,TGTGCCAGCAGCTTTGGGACAGGGGCTGGAAACACCATATATTTT,CASSFGTGAGNTIYF
.,.,TRBJ1-2,12,TRBV9,TGTGCCAGCAGCGTATCGGACTATGGCTACACCTTC,CASSVSDYGYTF
.,once,TRBJ2-3,14,TRBV5-1,TGCGCCAGCAGATATGAGGGTTCTTCAGATACGCAGTATTTT,CASRYEGSSDTQYF
.,once,TRBJ2-5,12,TRBV6-5,TGTGCCAGCACCCCCAACCAAGAGACCCAGTACTTC,CASTPNQETQYF
TRBD1,.,TRBJ2-7,14,TRBV19,TGTGCCAGTAGTCACAGGGGAACTTCGTACGAGCAGTACTTC,CASSHRGTSYEQYF
.,.,TRBJ1-6,16,TRBV11-2,TGTGCCAGCAGCTTAGCCCCGACAGCGTATAATTCACCCCTCCACTTT,CASSLAPTAYNSPLHF
.,.,TRBJ2-5,15,TRBV9,TGTGCCAGCAGCACGACAGCGGGTGCCAGAGAGACCCAGTACTTC,CASSTTAGARETQYF
.,.,TRBJ2-2,13,TRBV19,TGTGCCAGTAGTAATAAGAGGGCCGGGGAGCTGTTTTTT,CASSNKRAGELFF
.,.,TRBJ2-5,15,TRBV28,TGTGCCAGCAGCCCCGGGACATCGTACCAAGAGACCCAGTACTTC,CASSPGTSYQETQYF
.,.,TRBJ2-7,14,TRBV5-1,TGCGCCAGCAGCTTTGGCGAGGGCTCCTACGAGCAGTACTTC,CASSFGEGSYEQYF
.,.,TRBJ1-4,15,TRBV5-1,TGCGCCAGCAGCTTGGCACAGGGTTCGGGTGAAAAACTGTTTTTT,CASSLAQGSGEKLFF
.,.,TRBJ1-1,12,TRBV2,TGTGCCAGCAGTGCAGGGCTCACTGAAGCTTTCTTT,CASSAGLTEAFF
TRBD2,.,TRBJ2-1,16,TRBV19,TGTGCCAGTAGTCTGACTAGGACTAGCGGGGTAGGTGAGCAGTTCTTC,CASSLTRTSGVGEQFF
TRBD2,.,TRBJ2-1,15,TRBV5-4,TGTGCCAGCAGGGGGACTAGCGGGGCGTACAATGAGCAGTTCTTC,CASRGTSGAYNEQFF
.,.,TRBJ1-1,15,TRBV6-1,TGTGCCAGCAGTGACCCCAGGGGTCCCCTCGGGGAAGCTTTCTTT,CASSDPRGPLGEAFF
TRBD1,.,TRBJ2-7,13,TRBV6-5,TGTGCCGCCTCGGACAGGGAGGCTGGCGAGCAGTACTTC,CAASDREAGEQYF
.,.,TRBJ1-3,12,TRBV10-3,TGTGCCATCAGTTCTTCTGGAAACACCATATATTTT,CAISSSGNTIYF
TRBD1,.,TRBJ2-2,15,TRBV7-8,TGTGCCAGCAGCCCTCGGACAGGGGACACCGGGGAGCTGTTTTTT,CASSPRTGDTGELFF
.,.,TRBJ2-1,15,TRBV5-5,TGTGCCAGCAGCCGGGATTTAGCGGACTACAATGAGCAGTTCTTC,CASSRDLADYNEQFF
TRBD1,.,TRBJ1-3,16,TRBV19,TGTGCCAGTAGTGACAGGGGTCCACTCTCTGGAAACACCATATATTTT,CASSDRGPLSGNTIYF
.,few,TRBJ1-2,15,TRBV11-2,TGTGCCAGCAGTATTATTCGGGACATAGGTCATGGCTACACCTTC,CASSIIRDIGHGYTF
.,.,TRBJ2-2,16,TRBV11-3,TGTGCCAGCAGCTTCACCGTTGGAGCGGCCTCCGGGGAGCTGTTTTTT,CASSFTVGAASGELFF
TRBD2,.,TRBJ2-1,14,TRBV19,TGTGCCAGTAAGCAGCGGGGGGGGATATCTGAGCAGTTCTTC,CASKQRGGISEQFF
TRBD1,.,TRBJ1-1,13,TRBV15,TGTGCCACCAGCAGAGACGGACAGGGGAACGCTTTCTTT,CATSRDGQGNAFF
.,.,TRBJ1-2,13,TRBV12-3/TRBV12-4,TGTGCCAGCAGTCTAAGGGAGGGAACTGGCTACACCTTC,CASSLREGTGYTF
TRBD1,once,TRBJ1-1,15,TRBV6-5,TGTGCCAGCAGTCAACGGGACAGGGGACTTACTGAAGCTTTCTTT,CASSQRDRGLTEAFF
.,.,TRBJ1-5,13,TRBV14,TGTGCCAGCAGCCAAGCCGGGAATACGTACCAGCATTTT,CASSQAGNTYQHF
.,.,TRBJ1-6,15,TRBV3-1/TRBV3-2,TGTGCCAGCAGCCAAGGGGGGCCCAATAATTCACCCCTCCACTTT,CASSQGGPNNSPLHF
.,.,TRBJ1-2,15,TRBV2,TGTGCCAGCCGGCTCTTTCAAGGCCAGGACTATGGCTACACCTTC,CASRLFQGQDYGYTF
TRBD1,.,TRBJ1-4,14,TRBV6-6,TGTGCCAGCAGTTACGTAGACAGGGGGGAAAAACTGTTTTTT,CASSYVDRGEKLFF
.,.,TRBJ1-2,16,TRBV9,TGTGCCAGCAGCGTAAGGAGTAGTGGGGGCGTGAGTGGCTACACCTTC,CASSVRSSGGVSGYTF
.,.,TRBJ2-1,15,TRBV5-1,TGCGCCAGCAGCTTGGCTGGGACTTTGATCGATGAGCAGTTCTTC,CASSLAGTLIDEQFF
TRBD1,.,TRBJ2-3,14,TRBV29-1,TGCAGCGTTGCGTCCCGGGACAGGGGAGATACGCAGTATTTT,CSVASRDRGDTQYF
TRBD2,.,TRBJ2-7,15,TRBV7-8,TGTGCCAGCCTAAAGACAGAAGCGGGAGCTGACGAGCAGTACTTC,CASLKTEAGADEQYF
.,.,TRBJ2-4,13,TRBV7-2,TGTGCCAGCAGCTTAGCCCTTGACAGGATTCAGTACTTC,CASSLALDRIQYF
TRBD2,.,TRBJ2-4,17,TRBV19,TGTGCCAGTCAACCGGGACTAGCGGGGTCAGCCAAAAACATTCAGTACTTC,CASQPGLAGSAKNIQYF
.,.,TRBJ2-3,15,TRBV28,TGTGCCAGCAGTTTGGAGGGGGGGGGCACAGATACGCAGTATTTT,CASSLEGGGTDTQYF
TRBD2,.,TRBJ2-7,14,TRBV18,TGTGCCAGCTCACCGGGACTAGCGTCGGACGAGCAGTACTTC,CASSPGLASDEQYF
.,.,TRBJ1-6,12,TRBV19,TGTGCCAGTAGTATAGCCCAGGGAACCCTCCACTTT,CASSIAQGTLHF